What follows are 27 T cell receptor beta chains derived from one specimen sequenced in a study of blood T cell repertoires in COVID-19. Using immunoSEQ multiplex PCR, the repertoire was profiled, and TCRdb retains in-frame clones only, with some absent. The sample has 150,000 to 200,000 clones; more than 70% are singletons. Sample: peripheral blood. The receptors here all came from a man aged 55 to 70 with acute or convalescent COVID-19.

This clone was seen once. This chain connects TRBV2 to TRBJ2-7, with D unclear. Germline values: CDR1 SNHLY, CDR2 FYNNEI. Trimming cost V 1 base and J 3 bases, with 7 bases left between them. This CDR3 has 13 residues. The CDR3 region is CASSEGSSYEQYF. The CDR3 nucleotides are TGTGCCAGCAGTGAAGGAAGTAGCTACGAGCAGTACTTC.

The chain combines TRBV6-5 with TRBJ2-3; D remains unclear. Germline V gene sequence: CDR1 MNHEY, CDR2 SVGAGI. Trimming removed 4 bases from V and 2 bases from J, with 16 bases in between. The CDR3 loop spans 16 amino acids. CDR3 coding DNA: TGTGCCAGCAGTTTCCAGGAAGCCGGATTCACAGATACGCAGTATTTT. Residues: CASSFQEAGFTDTQYF.

The gene calls are TRBV7-2 and TRBJ1-5, with D possibly matching TRBD1 (6 bases). With 5 bases removed from V and 3 bases from J, the gap between germline ends came to 17 bases. Germline V gene lookup returns CDR1 SGHTA and CDR2 FQGNSA. CDR3 length equals 16 residues. In DNA, the CDR3 is TGTGCCAGCAGCCCTCGGAGCAGGGGAATCAATCAGCCCCAGCATTTT. Translated, it gives CASSPRSRGINQPQHF. Based on the CDR3 plus reference TRBV7-2 and TRBJ1-5, the full variable domain is GAGVSQSPSNKVTEKGKDVELRCDPISGHTALYWYRQSLGQGLEFLIYFQGNSAPDKSGLPSDRFSAERTGGSVSTLTIQRTQQEDSAVYLCASSPRSRGINQPQHFGDGTRLSIL.

The chain joins TRBV19 to TRBJ1-3; weak D call: TRBD1 (5 bases). The CDR3 has 15 amino acids. V gave up 6 bases and J gave up 1 base, with 13 bases separating them. The V gene's germline CDR1 is LNHDA and CDR2 SQIVND (reference sequence). The CDR3 region has the DNA TGTGCCAGTAGAGGGGATTCTAGGTCTGGAAACACCATATATTTT. Translating gives CASRGDSRSGNTIYF.

The J gene is TRBJ1-6, the V gene TRBV11-2, with 10 nucleotides matching TRBD1. Germline V gene lookup returns CDR1 SGHAT and CDR2 FQNNGV. The CDR3 runs 15 residues. V shed 5 bases, J shed 10 bases, and the junction held 8 bases outside the gene matches. CDR3 bases: TGTGCCAGCAGCCCGGAGGGGACAGGGGCATCACCCCTCCACTTT. Translating it yields CASSPEGTGASPLHF.

This sequence joins TRBV5-6 and TRBJ1-5, with D perhaps matching TRBD1 (6 bases). Trimming cost V 4 bases and J 3 bases, with 11 bases left between them. Germline V gives CDR1 SGHDT, CDR2 YYEEEE. This CDR3 has 14 amino acids. CDR3 residues: CASSGGQFNQPQHF. CDR3 DNA sequence: TGTGCCAGCAGCGGAGGACAGTTCAATCAGCCCCAGCATTTT.

The J gene is TRBJ1-2, the V gene TRBV5-5; TRBD1 might be the D (5 bases). V lost 4 bases and J lost 2, with 9 bases in between. Germline CDR1 is SGHKS and CDR2 is YYEKEE (reference sequence). The CDR3 has 13 amino acids. In nucleotides, the CDR3 is TGTGCCAGCAGCCGTGACAGAAACTATGGCTACACCTTC. It codes for CASSRDRNYGYTF.

This rearrangement joins TRBV19 to TRBJ1-2; 7 bases fit TRBD1. The CDR3 runs 13 residues. Germline V CDR1 and CDR2: LNHDA, SQIVND (reference sequence). J lost 4 bases, V lost 10 bases, and 9 bases had no gene match. CDR3 loop: CATKTGLAYGYTF. The CDR3 DNA follows: TGTGCCACCAAGACAGGGCTCGCCTATGGCTACACCTTC.

As for this clone: This sample includes further DNA sequences coding for the same CDR3. The chain recombines TRBV19 with TRBJ2-7; D is uncertain. Germline V CDR1 and CDR2: LNHDA, SQIVND (reference sequence). The CDR3 consists of 13 residues. V lost 6 bases to trimming and J lost 0 bases, with 9 bases between them. The CDR3 protein is CASRTGSSYEQYF. The CDR3 region has the DNA TGTGCCAGTAGGACGGGTAGCTCCTACGAGCAGTACTTC. Based on the CDR3 plus reference TRBV19 and TRBJ2-7, the full variable domain is DGGITQSPKYLFRKEGQNVTLSCEQNLNHDAMYWYRQDPGQGLRLIYYSQIVNDFQKGDIAEGYSVSREKKESFPLTVTSAQKNPTAFYLCASRTGSSYEQYFGPGTRLTVT.

This chain joins TRBV15 and TRBJ2-7; TRBD2 agrees at 8 bases. The CDR3 runs 19 residues. V shed 1 base, J shed 3 bases, and the junction held 17 bases outside the gene matches. CDR1 LNHNV and CDR2 YYDKDF come from the germline V gene (reference sequence). The CDR3 is CATSRVLGLDSLVGYEQYF. The CDR3 DNA reads TGTGCCACCAGCAGAGTTTTGGGACTAGACTCCCTAGTAGGCTACGAGCAGTACTTC.

V usage is TRBV11-2 and J usage is TRBJ2-7, with 9 bases that match TRBD2. The germline CDR1 and CDR2 sequences are SGHAT and FQNNGV. With V trimmed by 1 base and J by 0 bases, 4 bases remained unmatched. CDR3 length: 16 amino acids. In DNA form, the CDR3 reads TGTGCCAGCAGCTTAGGTCCTAGCGGGAACTCCTACGAGCAGTACTTC. This translates into CASSLGPSGNSYEQYF.

The chain employs TRBV11-2 and TRBJ2-3; D is undetermined. Looked up from germline, CDR1 is SGHAT and CDR2 is FQNNGV. Trimming took off 6 bases at V and 5 bases at J, with 9 bases between the two ends. There are 12 residues in the CDR3. The CDR3 spells CASRRNQDTQYF. In DNA, the CDR3 is TGTGCCAGCAGGCGCAATCAAGATACGCAGTATTTT. Variable domain in full (rest from reference TRBV11-2 and TRBJ2-3): EAGVAQSPRYKIIEKRQSVAFWCNPISGHATLYWYQQILGQGPKLLIQFQNNGVVDDSQLPKDRFSAERLKGVDSTLKIQPAKLEDSAVYLCASRRNQDTQYFGPGTRLTVL.

The chain combines TRBV5-1 with TRBJ2-2; TRBD1 matches at 7 bases. Germline CDR1 is SGHRS and CDR2 is YFSETQ. CDR3 length equals 16 residues. J gave up 0 bases and V 3 bases, and 5 bases lay outside the gene matches. The chain's CDR3 is CASSSRQGSNTGELFF. CDR3 coding DNA: TGCGCCAGCAGCTCGAGACAGGGCTCGAACACCGGGGAGCTGTTTTTT.

The CDR3 bases are TGTGCCAGCACCCAAGGGGGTTTGAAGGGCTACACCTTC. Translating it yields CASTQGGLKGYTF. The V and J genes are TRBV2 and TRBJ1-2, with a tentative D call TRBD1 (6 bases). The CDR3 is 13 amino acids. The V and J ends lost 7 bases and 8 bases respectively, with 17 bases between them. The V gene's germline CDR1 is SNHLY and CDR2 FYNNEI.

The chain combines TRBV30 with TRBJ2-7; 8 bases align to TRBD1. The CDR3 extends over 14 amino acids. CDR1 is GTSNPN and CDR2 is SVGIG in the germline V gene (reference sequence). V lost 3 bases and J lost 2; bases outside the gene matches: 6. The CDR3, as DNA: TGTGCCTGGAGCGAAGACAGGGGCGCCTACGAGCAGTACTTC. It specifies CAWSEDRGAYEQYF.

V is TRBV11-2 and J is TRBJ2-3, with TRBD1 matching over 7 bases. V shed 5 bases, J shed 2 bases, and the junction held 10 bases outside the gene matches. Germline CDR1 reads SGHAT; CDR2 reads FQNNGV. The CDR3 covers 16 residues. CDR3 coding DNA: TGTGCCAGCAGCCCCGACCCACAGGGGATCACAGATACGCAGTATTTT. Translation gives CASSPDPQGITDTQYF.

This clone has only one observation. This chain connects TRBV11-2 to TRBJ1-1; 8 bases match TRBD1. V shed 4 bases, J shed 9 bases, and the junction held 13 bases outside the gene matches. Germline CDR1 SGHAT, CDR2 FQNNGV. The CDR3 has 15 amino acids. CDR3 sequence: CASSSFSDRERQAFF. CDR3 coding DNA: TGTGCCAGCAGCTCTTTTTCGGACAGGGAGAGGCAAGCTTTCTTT.

This clone was seen just once. The chain combines TRBV4-2 with TRBJ2-3; 8 bases align to TRBD2. The CDR3 totals 15 residues. Looked up from germline, CDR1 is LGHNA and CDR2 is YNFKEQ. V lost 1 base to trimming and J lost 6 bases; unmatched junction nucleotides: 6. The CDR3 bases are TGTGCCAGCAGCCAAGGTCGGGGGGGCGGGGATACGCAGTATTTT. It translates to CASSQGRGGGDTQYF.

CDR3 loop: CASSQGRGYEQYF. The CDR3, as DNA: TGTGCCAGCAGCCAAGGCCGGGGCTACGAGCAGTACTTC. This rearrangement joins TRBV14 to TRBJ2-7; D is perhaps TRBD2 (5 bases). The V and J ends lost 1 base and 3 bases respectively, with 7 bases between them. This CDR3 region has 13 residues. From germline, CDR1 is SGHDN and CDR2 FVKESK.

The CDR3 loop is CASISGGGTNYGYTF. CDR3 nucleotide sequence: TGTGCCAGTATCTCAGGGGGAGGAACTAACTATGGCTACACCTTC. The chain carries TRBV19 and TRBJ1-2, with TRBD1 identical over 7 bases. V shed 7 bases and J 0 bases; nucleotides not matched to a gene: 8. Germline lookup yields CDR1 LNHDA and CDR2 SQIVND (reference sequence). This CDR3 is built from 15 residues.

This clone appeared once. The gene calls are TRBV6-2 or TRBV6-3 and TRBJ1-5, with D uncertain. Looked up from germline, CDR1 is MNHEY and CDR2 is SVGEGT. V shed 0 bases and J shed 0 bases, with 24 bases lying between them. The CDR3 is made up of 21 amino acids. CDR3 in amino acids: CASSYSGRPQNPIYSNQPQHF. CDR3 nucleotides: TGTGCCAGCAGTTACTCAGGGAGGCCGCAAAACCCCATCTATAGCAATCAGCCCCAGCATTTT.

The V gene is TRBV7-3, the J gene TRBJ1-1; weak D call: TRBD1 (6 bases). The CDR3 spans 17 residues. Trimming cost V 1 base and J 0 bases, with 15 bases left between them. Germline lookup yields CDR1 SGHTA and CDR2 FQGTGA. This CDR3 reads CASSLNPGVGMNTEAFF. The CDR3 DNA reads TGTGCCAGCAGCTTAAATCCAGGGGTCGGTATGAACACTGAAGCTTTCTTT.

The chain is built from TRBV6-5 and TRBJ2-7; perhaps TRBD1 as D (6 bases). The germline CDR1 and CDR2 sequences are MNHEY and SVGAGI. The CDR3 consists of 15 residues. V was clipped by 0 bases and J by 2 bases, with 11 bases between them. The CDR3 protein is CASSYSVQGTYEQYF. As DNA, the CDR3 is TGTGCCAGCAGTTACTCTGTGCAGGGGACCTACGAGCAGTACTTC.

The V call is TRBV2, the J call TRBJ2-1, with 8 bases aligning to TRBD2. With 10 bases clipped from V and 7 bases from J, the junction kept 6 bases outside the gene matches. The CDR3 is 12 amino acids. Per germline, CDR1 SNHLY and CDR2 FYNNEI. CDR3 DNA: TGTGCCACCGGGACTAGACCTAATGAGCAGTTCTTC. It codes for CATGTRPNEQFF.

J is TRBJ2-7 and V is TRBV30; a weak D match, TRBD2 (6 bases). From germline, CDR1 is GTSNPN and CDR2 SVGIG (reference sequence). The CDR3 covers 13 residues. With 3 bases removed from V and 1 base from J, the gap between germline ends came to 10 bases. The CDR3 DNA sequence: TGTGCCTGGAGAGTTAGCGGATCCTACGAGCAGTACTTC. Protein product: CAWRVSGSYEQYF.

In DNA, the CDR3 is TGTGCCAGCTCCCGAACCGCAGCGATGAATGAAAAACTGTTTTTT. This sequence encodes CASSRTAAMNEKLFF. V and J are TRBV6-5 and TRBJ1-4; no clear D gene. CDR1 MNHEY and CDR2 SVGAGI come from the germline V gene. The CDR3 sequence is 15 residues long. The ends were cut back, 8 bases at V and 5 bases at J, with 18 bases in the middle.

The V and J genes are TRBV6-2 or TRBV6-3 and TRBJ2-1; TRBD2 matches at 8 bases. This CDR3 has 14 amino acids. Germline lookup yields CDR1 MNHEY and CDR2 SVGEGT. V lost 4 bases and J lost 7; bases outside the gene matches: 6. The CDR3 DNA follows: TGTGCCAGCAGTTCTCGGGGGGGCCGGAATGAGCAGTTCTTC. Translation: CASSSRGGRNEQFF.